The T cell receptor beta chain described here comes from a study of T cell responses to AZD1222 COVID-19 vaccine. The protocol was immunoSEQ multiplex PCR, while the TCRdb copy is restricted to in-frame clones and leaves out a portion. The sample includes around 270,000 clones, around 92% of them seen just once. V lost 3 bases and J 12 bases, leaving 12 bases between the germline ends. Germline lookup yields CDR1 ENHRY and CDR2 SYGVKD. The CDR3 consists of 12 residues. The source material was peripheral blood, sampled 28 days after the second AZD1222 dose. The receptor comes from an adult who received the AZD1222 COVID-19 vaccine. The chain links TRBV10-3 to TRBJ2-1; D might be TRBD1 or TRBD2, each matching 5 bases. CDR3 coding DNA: TGTGCCATCAGTGAACTGGGGGTAGGGCAGTTCTTC. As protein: CAISELGVGQFF.